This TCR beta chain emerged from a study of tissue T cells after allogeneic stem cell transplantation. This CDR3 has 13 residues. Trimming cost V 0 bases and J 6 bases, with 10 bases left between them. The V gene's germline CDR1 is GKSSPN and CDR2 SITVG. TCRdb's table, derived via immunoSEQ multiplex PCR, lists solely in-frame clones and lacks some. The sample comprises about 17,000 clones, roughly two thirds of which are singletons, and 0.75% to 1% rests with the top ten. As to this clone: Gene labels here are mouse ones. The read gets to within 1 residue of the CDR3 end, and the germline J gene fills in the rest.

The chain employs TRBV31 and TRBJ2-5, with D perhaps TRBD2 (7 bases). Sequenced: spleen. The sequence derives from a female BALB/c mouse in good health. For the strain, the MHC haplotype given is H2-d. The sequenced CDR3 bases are TGTGCCTGGAGTCTAGGGGGGCCCGACACCCAGTAC. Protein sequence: CAWSLGGPDTQY. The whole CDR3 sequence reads CAWSLGGPDTQYF.